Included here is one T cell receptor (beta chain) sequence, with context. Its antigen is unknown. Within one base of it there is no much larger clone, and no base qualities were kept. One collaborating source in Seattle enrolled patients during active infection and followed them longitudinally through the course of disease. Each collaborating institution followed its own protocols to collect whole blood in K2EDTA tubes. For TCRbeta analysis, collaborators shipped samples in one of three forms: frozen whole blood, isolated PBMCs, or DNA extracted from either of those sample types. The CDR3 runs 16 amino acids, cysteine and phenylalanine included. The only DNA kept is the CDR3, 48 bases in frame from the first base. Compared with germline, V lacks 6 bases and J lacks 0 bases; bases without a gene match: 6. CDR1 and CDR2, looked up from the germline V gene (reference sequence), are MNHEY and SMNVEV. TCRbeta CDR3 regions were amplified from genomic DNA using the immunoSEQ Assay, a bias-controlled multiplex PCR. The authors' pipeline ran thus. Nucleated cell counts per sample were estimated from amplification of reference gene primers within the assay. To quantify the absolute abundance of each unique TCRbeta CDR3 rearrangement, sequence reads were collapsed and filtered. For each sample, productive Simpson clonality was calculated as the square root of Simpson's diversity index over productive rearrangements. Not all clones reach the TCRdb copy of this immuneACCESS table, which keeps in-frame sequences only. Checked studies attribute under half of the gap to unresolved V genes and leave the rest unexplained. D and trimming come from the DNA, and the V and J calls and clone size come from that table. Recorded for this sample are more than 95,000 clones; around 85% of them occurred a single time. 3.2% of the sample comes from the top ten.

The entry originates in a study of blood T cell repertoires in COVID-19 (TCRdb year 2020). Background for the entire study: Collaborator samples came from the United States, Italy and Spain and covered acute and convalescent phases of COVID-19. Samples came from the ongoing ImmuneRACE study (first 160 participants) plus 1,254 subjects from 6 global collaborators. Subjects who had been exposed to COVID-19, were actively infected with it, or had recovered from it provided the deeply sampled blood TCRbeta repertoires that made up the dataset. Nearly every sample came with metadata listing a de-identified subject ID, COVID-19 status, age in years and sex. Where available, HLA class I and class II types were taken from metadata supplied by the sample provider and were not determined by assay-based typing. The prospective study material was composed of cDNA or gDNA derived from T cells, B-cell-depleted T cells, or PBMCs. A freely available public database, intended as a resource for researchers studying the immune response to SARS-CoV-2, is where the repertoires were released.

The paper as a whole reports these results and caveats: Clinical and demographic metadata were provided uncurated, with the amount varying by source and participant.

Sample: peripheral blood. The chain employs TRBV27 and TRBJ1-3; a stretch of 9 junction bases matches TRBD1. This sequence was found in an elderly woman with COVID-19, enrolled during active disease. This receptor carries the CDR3 CASSRGTGPSGNTIYF. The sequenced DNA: TGTGCCAGCAGCCGAGGGACAGGGCCCTCTGGAAACACCATATATTTT.